This entry concerns a single T cell receptor (beta chain). This clone was found once. The target of this receptor is not known. The record has no base qualities; no much larger clone is one base away. The CDR3 runs 15 amino acids, cysteine and phenylalanine included. The sequence is cut down to CDR3 DNA, 45 bases in frame from base 1. For CDR1 and CDR2, the germline V gene (reference sequence) lists MNHEY and SMNVEV. Trimming takes 3 bases off V and 3 bases off J; junction bases not matched to a gene: 4. This sample is drawn from a study of technical replicates of blood from a few donors (dated by TCRdb to the late 2010s). Library method: the immunoSEQ multiplex PCR assay. Entries here come from immuneACCESS through TCRdb and include only in-frame sequences with V and J called. Some clones fail to appear in such tables; in the studies checked, an unresolved V gene covers under half of the shortfall, and the cause of the remainder is unknown. This sample comprises tens of thousands of clones, around 94% of them detected only once. The top ten constitute 0.2% to 0.3% of the sample.

The clonotype comes from a human donor in good health. The receptor chain draws on TRBV27 and TRBJ2-7, with 11 central nucleotides matching TRBD1. Sequencing used T cells isolated from PBMCs. The CDR3: CASSFGGQGGYEQYF. The sequenced DNA is TGTGCCAGCAGTTTTGGGGGACAGGGGGGCTACGAGCAGTACTTC.